This T cell receptor (beta chain) was identified in a study of prognosis after radiotherapy for stage I lung cancer. Study-wide context: Stage I non-small cell lung cancer patients were enrolled from April 2018 to early 2019. Radiotherapy: SBRT, 3 to 5 fractions, biologically effective dose at least 100 Gy.

Amplification of TCR beta CDR3 from genomic DNA used two-round multiplex PCR. Primers specific to each TRBV and TRBJ gene were used in first-round PCR. TCRdb independently ran MiXCR on the multiplex PCR reads; one entry per CDR3 protein. The data contain about 9,000 distinct CDR3 sequences, approximately 60% of them singletons. As to this clonotype: Antigen specificity is unknown.

Study-level results: Unique TCR clone counts fell after stereotactic body radiation therapy, median around 10,000 versus 6,900. Reportedly, metastasis status was linked to differences in TRBV and TRBJ usage frequencies.

CDR1 and CDR2 (germline): SGHAT, FQNNGV. V was cut by 4 bases and J by 6 bases, with 10 bases left in between. This CDR3 has 13 amino acids. The gene calls are TRBV11-2 and TRBJ2-1, with D possibly TRBD2 on 6 matching bases. This receptor was obtained from a donor of 50 years or more with non-small cell lung cancer. The sequences come from PBMCs, collected before or after stereotactic body radiation therapy (not recorded which). CDR3 sequence (DNA): TGTGCCAGCAGCTCGGGACTTCCCAATGAGCAGTTCTTC. It specifies CASSSGLPNEQFF.